This T cell receptor beta chain was recovered during a study of PD-L1 blockade in urothelial cancer. In the study overall: A median blood sample held roughly 150,000 T cells and approximately 84,000 unique TCRs.

Per germline, CDR1 SGHNT and CDR2 YYREEE (reference sequence). The CDR3 has 17 amino acids. The J segment lost 4 bases and the V segment lost 4 bases, leaving 10 bases of the junction unmatched. The time point: peripheral blood 6 weeks after treatment start. Repertoires were generated with immunoSEQ multiplex PCR, while TCRdb's copy carries only in-frame clones and drops some. The sample lists about 130,000 clones, around 86% seen once, with 2.4% in the top ten. The source was PBMCs, collected around atezolizumab (anti-PD-L1) treatment. The TCR comes from a man aged 50 or older with urothelial cancer. The rearrangement links TRBV5-4 to TRBJ2-7; 14 nucleotides agree with TRBD2. The CDR3 DNA sequence: TGTGCCAGCAGCGAAAGAAAGACTAGCGGGAGGGTGTACGAGCAGTACTTC. Translation gives CASSERKTSGRVYEQYF. Supplemented by reference TRBV5-4 and TRBJ2-7, the full variable domain reads ETGVTQSPTHLIKTRGQQVTLRCSSQSGHNTVSWYQQALGQGPQFIFQYYREEENGRGNFPPRFSGLQFPNYSSELNVNALELDDSALYLCASSERKTSGRVYEQYFGPGTRLTVT.